Listed below are T cell receptor beta chains from one sample, sequenced in a study of blood T cells in healthy people across ages. TCRdb called the 5' RACE reads again in MiXCR, with one record for every CDR3 protein. Here the sample spans around 1,000,000 distinct CDR3 sequences, about 23% being singletons. These sequences were also reported in another study, on T cells of mothers and their children.

Specimen: blood. These receptors came from a girl aged 2 to 10 in good health. Both conserved end residues are part of each CDR3. The D gene is left open where the match is weak. Not every row has a clone size; where given, it reads once, few, many or a size class.

CDR3aa: CSALAPTPGYEQYF
CDR3nt: TGCAGTGCTCTGGCCCCTACACCGGGTTACGAGCAGTACTTC
d_gene: .
abundance: few
v_gene: TRBV20-1
j_gene: TRBJ2-7

CDR3aa: CASSLTYQLETQYF
CDR3nt: TGTGCCAGCAGTTTAACGTACCAGTTAGAGACCCAGTACTTC
d_gene: .
abundance: few
v_gene: TRBV28
j_gene: TRBJ2-5

CDR3aa: CASSNDAGSTGEKLFF
CDR3nt: TGTGCCAGCAGTAACGATGCAGGGTCGACTGGTGAAAAACTGTTTTTT
d_gene: .
abundance: few
v_gene: TRBV6-6
j_gene: TRBJ1-4

CDR3aa: CASSARGVTNEKLFF
CDR3nt: TGTGCCAGCAGCGCCCGCGGGGTAACTAATGAAAAACTGTTTTTT
d_gene: .
abundance: few
v_gene: TRBV7-6
j_gene: TRBJ1-4

CDR3aa: CASSQVGLMGQYYEQYF
CDR3nt: TGTGCCAGCAGCCAAGTTGGCCTAATGGGACAATACTACGAGCAGTACTTC
d_gene: .
abundance: .
v_gene: TRBV14
j_gene: TRBJ2-7

CDR3aa: CSVRIRGLAIYNEQFF
CDR3nt: TGCAGTGTTAGGATTAGGGGACTAGCCATCTACAATGAGCAGTTCTTC
d_gene: TRBD2
abundance: .
v_gene: TRBV20-1
j_gene: TRBJ2-1

CDR3aa: CASSSITDAQYF
CDR3nt: TGTGCCAGCAGTTCGATCACAGATGCGCAGTATTTT
d_gene: .
abundance: .
v_gene: TRBV12-3/TRBV12-4
j_gene: TRBJ2-3

CDR3aa: CASSPDRRDEKLFF
CDR3nt: TGTGCCAGCAGCCCGGACAGGCGGGATGAAAAACTGTTTTTT
d_gene: TRBD1
abundance: .
v_gene: TRBV6-6
j_gene: TRBJ1-4

CDR3aa: CSVGDRVTETQYF
CDR3nt: TGCAGCGTTGGAGACAGGGTGACGGAGACCCAGTACTTC
d_gene: TRBD1
abundance: .
v_gene: TRBV29-1
j_gene: TRBJ2-5

CDR3aa: CASSIEVEYEQYF
CDR3nt: TGTGCCAGTAGTATAGAGGTTGAATACGAGCAGTACTTC
d_gene: .
abundance: .
v_gene: TRBV19
j_gene: TRBJ2-7

CDR3aa: CASSLSVSQETQYF
CDR3nt: TGTGCCAGCAGTTTATCGGTCTCCCAGGAGACCCAGTACTTC
d_gene: .
abundance: few
v_gene: TRBV27
j_gene: TRBJ2-5

CDR3aa: CASSLLAAPYEQYF
CDR3nt: TGTGCCAGCAGTTTACTAGCGGCGCCCTACGAGCAGTACTTC
d_gene: TRBD2
abundance: few
v_gene: TRBV12-3/TRBV12-4
j_gene: TRBJ2-7

CDR3aa: CASSSWDFTGELFF
CDR3nt: TGTGCCAGCAGTTCCTGGGACTTTACCGGGGAGCTGTTTTTT
d_gene: .
abundance: .
v_gene: TRBV6-5
j_gene: TRBJ2-2

CDR3aa: CSASLRLAATDTQYF
CDR3nt: TGCAGTGCTAGCCTCAGACTAGCAGCCACAGATACGCAGTATTTT
d_gene: TRBD2
abundance: few
v_gene: TRBV20-1
j_gene: TRBJ2-3

CDR3aa: CASSPTGLGNEQFF
CDR3nt: TGTGCCAGCAGTCCGACTGGACTGGGGAATGAGCAGTTCTTC
d_gene: .
abundance: few
v_gene: TRBV12-3/TRBV12-4
j_gene: TRBJ2-1

CDR3aa: CASSQASGRAHVETQYF
CDR3nt: TGTGCCAGCAGCCAAGCTAGCGGGAGGGCCCACGTGGAGACCCAGTACTTC
d_gene: TRBD2
abundance: few
v_gene: TRBV3-1
j_gene: TRBJ2-5

CDR3aa: CSVSGSGTDTQYF
CDR3nt: TGCAGTGTTAGCGGATCCGGCACAGATACGCAGTATTTT
d_gene: .
abundance: .
v_gene: TRBV29-1
j_gene: TRBJ2-3

CDR3aa: CASSFSRAGETQYF
CDR3nt: TGTGCCAGCAGCTTCAGCAGGGCTGGGGAGACCCAGTACTTC
d_gene: .
abundance: few
v_gene: TRBV7-2
j_gene: TRBJ2-5

CDR3aa: CASTEQNSNQLQHF
CDR3nt: TGTGCCAGCACGGAGCAGAATAGCAATCAGCTCCAGCATTTT
d_gene: .
abundance: once
v_gene: TRBV6-1
j_gene: TRBJ1-5

CDR3aa: CASSQHGLAGADTQYF
CDR3nt: TGTGCCAGCAGTCAGCATGGACTAGCGGGGGCAGATACGCAGTATTTT
d_gene: TRBD2
abundance: .
v_gene: TRBV7-2
j_gene: TRBJ2-3

CDR3aa: CASSRGQGSEQYF
CDR3nt: TGTGCCAGCAGTCGGGGACAGGGTAGCGAGCAGTACTTC
d_gene: TRBD1
abundance: .
v_gene: TRBV6-5
j_gene: TRBJ2-7